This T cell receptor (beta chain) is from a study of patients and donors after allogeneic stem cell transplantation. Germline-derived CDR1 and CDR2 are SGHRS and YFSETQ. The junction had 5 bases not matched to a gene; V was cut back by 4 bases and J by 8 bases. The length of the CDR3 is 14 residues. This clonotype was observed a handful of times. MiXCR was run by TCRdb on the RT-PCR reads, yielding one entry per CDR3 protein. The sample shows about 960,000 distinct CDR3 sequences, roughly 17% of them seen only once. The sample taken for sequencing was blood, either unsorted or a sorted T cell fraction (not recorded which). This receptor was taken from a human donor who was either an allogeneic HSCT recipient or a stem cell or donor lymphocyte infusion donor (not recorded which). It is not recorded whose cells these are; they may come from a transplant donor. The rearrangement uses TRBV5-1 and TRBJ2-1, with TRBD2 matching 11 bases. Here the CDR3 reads CASSVAGGPDEQFF. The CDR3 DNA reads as TGCGCCAGCAGCGTAGCGGGAGGGCCGGATGAGCAGTTCTTC.